This T cell receptor (beta chain) was found in a study of CD8 T cells in Susac syndrome. Roughly 0.45 to 1 ug RNA was reverse transcribed with random hexamers. Coverage of TCR beta CDR3 amplification by immunoSEQ multiplex PCR extended to 54 Vbeta and 13 Jbeta. TCRdb called the immunoSEQ multiplex PCR reads again in MiXCR, with one record for every CDR3 protein. This sample has about 80,000 distinct CDR3 sequences, with 90% to 95% found just once. Sequenced input: CD8+ T cells from PBMCs. This receptor was taken from a human donor in good health.

CDR3 DNA sequence: TGTGCCAGCGGCGGACTAGCGGGCCTTCAAGAGACCCAGTACTTC. Amino acids: CASGGLAGLQETQYF. The rearrangement uses TRBV27 and TRBJ2-5, with 11 bases fitting TRBD2. Germline values: CDR1 MNHEY, CDR2 SMNVEV (reference sequence). The junction had 7 bases not matched to a gene; V was cut back by 8 bases and J by 2 bases. The CDR3 consists of 15 residues.